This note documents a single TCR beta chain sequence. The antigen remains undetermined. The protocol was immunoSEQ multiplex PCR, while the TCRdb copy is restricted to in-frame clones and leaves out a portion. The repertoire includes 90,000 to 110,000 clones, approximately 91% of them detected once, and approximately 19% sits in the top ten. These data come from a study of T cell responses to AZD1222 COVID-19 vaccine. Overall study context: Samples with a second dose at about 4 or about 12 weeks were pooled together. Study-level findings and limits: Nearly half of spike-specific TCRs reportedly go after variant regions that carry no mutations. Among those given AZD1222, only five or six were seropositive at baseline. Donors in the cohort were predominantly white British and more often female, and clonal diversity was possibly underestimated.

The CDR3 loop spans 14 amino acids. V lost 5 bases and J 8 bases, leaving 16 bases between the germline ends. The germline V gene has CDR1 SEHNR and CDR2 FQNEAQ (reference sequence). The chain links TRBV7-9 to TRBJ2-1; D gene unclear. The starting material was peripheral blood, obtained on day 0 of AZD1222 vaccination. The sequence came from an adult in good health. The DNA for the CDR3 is TGTGCCAGCAGCCTAAAGCCCCAAAAGTATGAGCAGTTCTTC. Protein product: CASSLKPQKYEQFF.